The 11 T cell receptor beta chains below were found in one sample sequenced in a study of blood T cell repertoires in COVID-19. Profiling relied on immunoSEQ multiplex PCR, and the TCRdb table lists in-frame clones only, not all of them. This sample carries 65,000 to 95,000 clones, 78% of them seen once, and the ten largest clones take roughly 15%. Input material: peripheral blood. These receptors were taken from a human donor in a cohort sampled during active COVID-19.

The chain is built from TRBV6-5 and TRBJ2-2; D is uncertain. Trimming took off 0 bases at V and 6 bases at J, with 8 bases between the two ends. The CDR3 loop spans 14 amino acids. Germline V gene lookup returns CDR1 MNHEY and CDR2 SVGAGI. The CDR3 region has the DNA TGTGCCAGCAGTTACTCTTCAGAGGCCGGGGAGCTGTTTTTT. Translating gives CASSYSSEAGELFF.

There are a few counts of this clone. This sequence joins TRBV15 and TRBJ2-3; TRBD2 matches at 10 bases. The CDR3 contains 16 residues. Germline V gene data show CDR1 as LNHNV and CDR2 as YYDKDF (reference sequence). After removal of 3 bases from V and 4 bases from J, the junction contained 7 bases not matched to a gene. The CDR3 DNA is TGTGCCACCAGCAGGACTAGCGGGCCTCGGCCAGATACGCAGTATTTT. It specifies CATSRTSGPRPDTQYF.

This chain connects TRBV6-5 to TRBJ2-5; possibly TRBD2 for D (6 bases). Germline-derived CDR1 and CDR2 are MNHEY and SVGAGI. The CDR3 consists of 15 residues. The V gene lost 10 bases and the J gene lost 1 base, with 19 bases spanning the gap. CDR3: CATERSGGIQETQYF. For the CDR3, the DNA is TGTGCCACCGAGAGGTCGGGCGGGATCCAAGAGACCCAGTACTTC.

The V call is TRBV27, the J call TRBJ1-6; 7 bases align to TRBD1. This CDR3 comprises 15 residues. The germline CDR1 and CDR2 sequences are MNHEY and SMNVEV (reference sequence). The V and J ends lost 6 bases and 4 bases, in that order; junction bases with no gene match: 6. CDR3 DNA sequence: TGTGCCAGCAGATCAGGGACAGCATATAATTCACCCCTCCACTTT. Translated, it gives CASRSGTAYNSPLHF.

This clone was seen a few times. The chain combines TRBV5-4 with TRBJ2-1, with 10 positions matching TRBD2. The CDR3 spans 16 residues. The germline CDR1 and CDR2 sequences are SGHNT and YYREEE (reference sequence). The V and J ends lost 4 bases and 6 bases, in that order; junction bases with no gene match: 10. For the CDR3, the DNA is TGTGCCAGCAGCGACGAACTAGCGGGATCGATCAATGAGCAGTTCTTC. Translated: CASSDELAGSINEQFF.

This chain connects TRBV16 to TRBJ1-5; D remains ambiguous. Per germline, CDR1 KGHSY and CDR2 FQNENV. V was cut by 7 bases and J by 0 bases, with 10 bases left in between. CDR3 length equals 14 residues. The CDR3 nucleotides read TGTGCCAGCACCTCGGGGAATAGCAATCAGCCCCAGCATTTT. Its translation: CASTSGNSNQPQHF.

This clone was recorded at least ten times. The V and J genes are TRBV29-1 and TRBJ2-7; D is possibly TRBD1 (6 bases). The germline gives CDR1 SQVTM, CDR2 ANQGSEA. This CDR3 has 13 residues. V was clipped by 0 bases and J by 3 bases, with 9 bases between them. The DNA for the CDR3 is TGCAGCGTTGAAGATCCGGACAGCTACGAGCAGTACGTC. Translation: CSVEDPDSYEQYV.

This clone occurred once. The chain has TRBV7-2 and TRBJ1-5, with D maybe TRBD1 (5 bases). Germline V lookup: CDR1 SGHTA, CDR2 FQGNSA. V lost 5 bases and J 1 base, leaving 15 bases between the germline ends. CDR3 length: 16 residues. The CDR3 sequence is CASSPQGRGSNQPQHF. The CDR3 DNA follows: TGTGCCAGCAGCCCCCAGGGACGGGGGAGCAATCAGCCCCAGCATTTT.

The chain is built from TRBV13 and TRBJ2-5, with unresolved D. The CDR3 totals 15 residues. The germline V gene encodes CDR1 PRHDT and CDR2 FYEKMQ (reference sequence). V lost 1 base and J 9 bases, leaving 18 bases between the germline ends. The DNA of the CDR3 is TGTGCCAGCAGCTTAGAACTTGGGCAGCTGGTTCCCCAGTACTTC. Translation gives CASSLELGQLVPQYF. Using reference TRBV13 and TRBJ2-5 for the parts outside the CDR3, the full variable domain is AAGVIQSPRHLIKEKRETATLKCYPIPRHDTVYWYQQGPGQDPQFLISFYEKMQSDKGSIPDRFSAQQFSDYHSELNMSSLELGDSALYFCASSLELGQLVPQYFGPGTRLLVL.

The CDR3 region has the DNA TGTGCCAGCAGTGACAATCGACAGGGCTTAAATGAAAAACTGTTTTTT. It codes for CASSDNRQGLNEKLFF. The rearrangement joins TRBV27 to TRBJ1-4; 7 bases fit TRBD1. Germline V CDR1 and CDR2: MNHEY, SMNVEV (reference sequence). The CDR3 is 16 residues long. J lost 5 bases, V lost 5 bases, and 11 bases had no gene match.

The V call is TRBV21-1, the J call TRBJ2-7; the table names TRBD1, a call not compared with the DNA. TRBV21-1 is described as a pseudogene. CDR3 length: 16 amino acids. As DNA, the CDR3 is TGTGCCAGCAGCAAGATCCGGGACAGGGTTACCTACGAGCAGTACTTC. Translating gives CASSKIRDRVTYEQYF.